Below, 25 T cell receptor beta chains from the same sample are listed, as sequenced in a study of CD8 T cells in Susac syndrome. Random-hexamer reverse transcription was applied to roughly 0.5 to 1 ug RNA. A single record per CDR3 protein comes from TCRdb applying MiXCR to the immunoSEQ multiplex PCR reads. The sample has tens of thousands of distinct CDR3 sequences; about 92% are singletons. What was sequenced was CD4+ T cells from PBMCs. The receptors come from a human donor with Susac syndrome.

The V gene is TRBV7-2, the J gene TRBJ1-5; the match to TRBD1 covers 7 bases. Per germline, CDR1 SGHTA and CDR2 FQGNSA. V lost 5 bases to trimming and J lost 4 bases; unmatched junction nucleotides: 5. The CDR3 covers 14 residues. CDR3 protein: CASSLSGGNQPQHF. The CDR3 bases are TGTGCCAGCAGCCTATCAGGGGGTAATCAGCCCCAGCATTTT.

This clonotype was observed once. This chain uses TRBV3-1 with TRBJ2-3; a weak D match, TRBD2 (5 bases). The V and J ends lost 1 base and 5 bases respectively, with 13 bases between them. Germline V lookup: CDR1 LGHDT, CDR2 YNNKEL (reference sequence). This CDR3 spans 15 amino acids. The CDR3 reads CASSQGWTLKDTQYF. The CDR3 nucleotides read TGTGCCAGCAGCCAAGGGTGGACTTTGAAAGATACGCAGTATTTT.

As DNA, the CDR3 is TGTGCCAGCAGTGCGCATAACTATGGCTACACCTTC. Its translation is CASSAHNYGYTF. The chain has TRBV6-6 and TRBJ1-2; the D is unclear. This CDR3 contains 12 residues. In germline, CDR1 is MNHNY, CDR2 SVGAGI (reference sequence). Between the trimmed V and J ends, which lost 5 bases and 1 base, there was a span of 5 bases.

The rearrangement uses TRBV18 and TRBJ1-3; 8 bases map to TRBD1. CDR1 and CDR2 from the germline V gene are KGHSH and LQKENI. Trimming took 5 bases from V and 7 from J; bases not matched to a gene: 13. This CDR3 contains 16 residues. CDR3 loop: CASSVNSGQVENTIYF. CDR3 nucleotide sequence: TGTGCCAGCTCAGTCAACTCGGGACAGGTTGAGAACACCATATATTTT.

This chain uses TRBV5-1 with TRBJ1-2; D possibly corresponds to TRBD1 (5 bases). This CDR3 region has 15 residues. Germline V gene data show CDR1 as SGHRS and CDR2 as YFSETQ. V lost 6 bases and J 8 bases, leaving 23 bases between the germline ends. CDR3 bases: TGCGCCAGCAAAGCTTGGGCCGGGGCTTTTGGAGGCTACACCTTC. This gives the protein CASKAWAGAFGGYTF.

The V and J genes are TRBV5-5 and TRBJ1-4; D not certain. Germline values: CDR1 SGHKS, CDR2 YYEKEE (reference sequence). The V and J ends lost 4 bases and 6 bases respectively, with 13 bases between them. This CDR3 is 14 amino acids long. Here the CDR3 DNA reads TGTGCCAGCAGCGCCGAGATTCGGGATGAAAAACTGTTTTTT. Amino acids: CASSAEIRDEKLFF.

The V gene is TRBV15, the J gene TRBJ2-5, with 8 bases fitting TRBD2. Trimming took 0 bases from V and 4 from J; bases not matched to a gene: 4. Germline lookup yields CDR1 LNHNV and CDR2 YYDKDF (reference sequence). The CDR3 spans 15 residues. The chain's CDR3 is CATSRDGGAGETQYF. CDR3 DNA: TGTGCCACCAGCAGAGACGGGGGGGCCGGAGAGACCCAGTACTTC.

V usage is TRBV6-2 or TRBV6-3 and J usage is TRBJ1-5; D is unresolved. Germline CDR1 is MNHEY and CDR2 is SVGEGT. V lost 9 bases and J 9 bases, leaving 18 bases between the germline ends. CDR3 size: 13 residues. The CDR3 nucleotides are TGTGCCAGTTGCCTCGGGGTCCTCAGGCCCCAGCATTTT. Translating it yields CASCLGVLRPQHF.

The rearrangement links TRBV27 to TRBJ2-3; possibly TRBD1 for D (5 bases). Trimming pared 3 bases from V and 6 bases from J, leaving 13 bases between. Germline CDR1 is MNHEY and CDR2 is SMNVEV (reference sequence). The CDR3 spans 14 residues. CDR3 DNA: TGTGCCAGCAGTTTGGGCAGGGTAAAGGATACGCAGTATTTT. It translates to CASSLGRVKDTQYF.

The CDR3 coding sequence is TGTGCCAGCAGGTTGGACAGCATCAGCCGCAATGAGCAGTTCTTC. Translated, it gives CASRLDSISRNEQFF. This chain joins TRBV2 and TRBJ2-1; a weak D match, TRBD1 (6 bases). Trimming took 6 bases from V and 6 from J, leaving 18 bases between them. Germline CDR1 reads SNHLY; CDR2 reads FYNNEI. The CDR3 is 15 amino acids.

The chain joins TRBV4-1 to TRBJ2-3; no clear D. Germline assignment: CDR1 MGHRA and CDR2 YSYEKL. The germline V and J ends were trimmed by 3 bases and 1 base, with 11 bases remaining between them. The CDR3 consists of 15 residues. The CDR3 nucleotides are TGCGCCAGCAGCCATTACGCGTGGGGCACAGATACGCAGTATTTT. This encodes CASSHYAWGTDTQYF.

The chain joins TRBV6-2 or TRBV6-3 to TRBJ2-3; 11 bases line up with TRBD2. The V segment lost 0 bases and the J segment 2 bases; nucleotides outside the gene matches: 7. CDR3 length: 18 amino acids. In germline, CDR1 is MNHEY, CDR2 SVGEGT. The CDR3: CASSYSGLAGRHTDTQYF. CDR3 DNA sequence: TGTGCCAGCAGTTACTCAGGACTAGCGGGCCGACACACAGATACGCAGTATTTT.

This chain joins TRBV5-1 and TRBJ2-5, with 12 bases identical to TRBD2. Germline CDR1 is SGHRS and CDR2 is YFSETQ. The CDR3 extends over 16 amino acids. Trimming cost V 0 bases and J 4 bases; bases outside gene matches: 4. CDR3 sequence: CASSLGLAGVGETQYF. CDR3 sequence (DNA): TGCGCCAGCAGCTTGGGACTAGCGGGAGTCGGAGAGACCCAGTACTTC.

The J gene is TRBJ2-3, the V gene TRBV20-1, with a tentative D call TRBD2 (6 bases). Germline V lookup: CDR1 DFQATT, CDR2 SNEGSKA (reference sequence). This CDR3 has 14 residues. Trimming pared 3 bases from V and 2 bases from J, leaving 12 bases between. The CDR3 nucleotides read TGCAGTGCTAGTTGGCTAGCGTACACAGATACGCAGTATTTT. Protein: CSASWLAYTDTQYF.

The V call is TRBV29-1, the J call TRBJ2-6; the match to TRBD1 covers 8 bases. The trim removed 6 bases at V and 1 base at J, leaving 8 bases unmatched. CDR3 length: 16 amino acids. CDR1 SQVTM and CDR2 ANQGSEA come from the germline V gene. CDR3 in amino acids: CSVTPDRESGANVLTF. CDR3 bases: TGCAGCGTGACCCCGGACAGGGAATCTGGGGCCAACGTCCTGACTTTC.

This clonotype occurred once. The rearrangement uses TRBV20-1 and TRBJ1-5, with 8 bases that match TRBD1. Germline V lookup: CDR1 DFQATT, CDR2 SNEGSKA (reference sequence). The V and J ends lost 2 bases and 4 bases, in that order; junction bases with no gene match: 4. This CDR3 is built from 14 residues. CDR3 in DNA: TGCAGTGCTAGAAAGGGACAGGTTAATCAGCCCCAGCATTTT. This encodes CSARKGQVNQPQHF.

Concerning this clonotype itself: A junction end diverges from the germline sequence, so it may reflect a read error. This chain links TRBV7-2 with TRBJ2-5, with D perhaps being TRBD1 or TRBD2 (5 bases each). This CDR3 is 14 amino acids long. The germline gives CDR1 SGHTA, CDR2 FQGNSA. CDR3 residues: CASSLGGDAETQCF. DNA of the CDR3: TGTGCCAGCAGCTTAGGAGGGGACGCAGAGACCCAGTGCTTC.

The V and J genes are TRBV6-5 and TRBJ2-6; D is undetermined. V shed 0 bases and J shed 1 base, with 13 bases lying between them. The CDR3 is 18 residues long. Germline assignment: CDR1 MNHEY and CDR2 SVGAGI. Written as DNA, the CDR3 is TGTGCCAGCAGTTACTCGGGTTGGGGAAGTTCTGGGGCCAACGTCCTGACTTTC. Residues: CASSYSGWGSSGANVLTF.

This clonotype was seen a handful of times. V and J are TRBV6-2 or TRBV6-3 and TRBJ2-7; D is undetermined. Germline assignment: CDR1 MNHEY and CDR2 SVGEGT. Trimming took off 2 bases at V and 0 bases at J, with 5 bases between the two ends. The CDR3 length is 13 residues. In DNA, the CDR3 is TGTGCCAGCAGTTACGCGATCTCCTACGAGCAGTACTTC. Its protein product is CASSYAISYEQYF.

CDR3 coding DNA: TGCAGTGCCCAGGGACTAGCGGGCGGTGGGTTCTTC. Protein sequence: CSAQGLAGGGFF. V usage is TRBV20-1 and J usage is TRBJ2-1; 12 positions agree with TRBD2. Germline CDR1 is DFQATT and CDR2 is SNEGSKA (reference sequence). The CDR3 extends over 12 amino acids. V dropped 6 bases and J dropped 15; count of bases not matched to a gene: 9.

The CDR3 region has the DNA TGCGCCAGCAGCTTCGGACAGGGTCGGGGCTACACCTTC. Protein product: CASSFGQGRGYTF. The chain is built from TRBV5-1 and TRBJ1-2, with TRBD1 identical over 8 bases. The CDR3 covers 13 residues. V shed 2 bases and J 8 bases; nucleotides not matched to a gene: 5. The V gene's germline CDR1 is SGHRS and CDR2 YFSETQ.

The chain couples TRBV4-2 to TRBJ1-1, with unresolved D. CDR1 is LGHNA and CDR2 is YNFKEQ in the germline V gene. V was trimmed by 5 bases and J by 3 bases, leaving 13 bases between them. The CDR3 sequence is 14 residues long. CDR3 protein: CASSKRGWDTEAFF. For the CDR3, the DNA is TGTGCCAGCAGCAAGCGAGGGTGGGACACTGAAGCTTTCTTT.

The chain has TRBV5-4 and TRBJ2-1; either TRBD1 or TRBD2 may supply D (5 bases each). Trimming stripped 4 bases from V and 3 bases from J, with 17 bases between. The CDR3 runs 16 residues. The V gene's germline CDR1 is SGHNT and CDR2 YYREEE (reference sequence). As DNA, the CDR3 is TGTGCCAGCAGCCATGAACCGGGACGGAACTACAATGAGCAGTTCTTC. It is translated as CASSHEPGRNYNEQFF.

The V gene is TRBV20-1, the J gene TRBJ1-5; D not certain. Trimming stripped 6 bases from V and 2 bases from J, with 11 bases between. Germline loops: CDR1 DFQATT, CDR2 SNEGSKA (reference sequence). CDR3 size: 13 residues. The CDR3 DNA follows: TGCAGTGCGCCACCACAGCGCAATCAGCCCCAGCATTTT. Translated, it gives CSAPPQRNQPQHF.

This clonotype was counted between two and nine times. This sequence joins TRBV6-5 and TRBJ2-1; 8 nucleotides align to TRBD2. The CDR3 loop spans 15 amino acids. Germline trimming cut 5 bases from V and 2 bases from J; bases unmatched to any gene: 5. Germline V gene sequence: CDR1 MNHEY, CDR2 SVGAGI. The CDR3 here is CASSLSGATYNEQFF. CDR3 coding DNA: TGTGCCAGCAGTCTTAGCGGGGCAACCTACAATGAGCAGTTCTTC.